This T cell receptor beta chain was retrieved from a study of cytomegalovirus exposure and HLA in healthy donors. The overall study: The roughly 120 validation repertoires matched the roughly 700 first-cohort repertoires in platform, a later analysis reported.

The CDR3 sequence is 16 residues long. Germline V gene sequence: CDR1 SGHNT, CDR2 YENEEA. Trimming removed 5 bases from V and 0 bases from J, with 17 bases in between. Using immunoSEQ multiplex PCR, the repertoire was profiled, and TCRdb retains in-frame clones only, with some absent. The sample has about 240,000 clones; roughly 86% are singletons. Sequences were obtained from PBMCs. The TCR originated in a woman in her thirties in good health and CMV-seropositive. The chain carries TRBV11-3 and TRBJ2-7, with TRBD2 as a possible D gene (6 bases). The CDR3 protein is CASSPTMDYFSYEQYF. As DNA, the CDR3 is TGTGCCAGCAGCCCCACAATGGACTATTTCTCCTACGAGCAGTACTTC. The full variable domain, in which reference TRBV11-3 and TRBJ2-7 provide the parts outside the CDR3, is EAGVVQSPRYKIIEKKQPVAFWCNPISGHNTLYWYLQNLGQGPELLIRYENEEAVDDSQLPKDRFSAERLKGVDSTLKIQPAELGDSAVYLCASSPTMDYFSYEQYFGPGTRLTVT.